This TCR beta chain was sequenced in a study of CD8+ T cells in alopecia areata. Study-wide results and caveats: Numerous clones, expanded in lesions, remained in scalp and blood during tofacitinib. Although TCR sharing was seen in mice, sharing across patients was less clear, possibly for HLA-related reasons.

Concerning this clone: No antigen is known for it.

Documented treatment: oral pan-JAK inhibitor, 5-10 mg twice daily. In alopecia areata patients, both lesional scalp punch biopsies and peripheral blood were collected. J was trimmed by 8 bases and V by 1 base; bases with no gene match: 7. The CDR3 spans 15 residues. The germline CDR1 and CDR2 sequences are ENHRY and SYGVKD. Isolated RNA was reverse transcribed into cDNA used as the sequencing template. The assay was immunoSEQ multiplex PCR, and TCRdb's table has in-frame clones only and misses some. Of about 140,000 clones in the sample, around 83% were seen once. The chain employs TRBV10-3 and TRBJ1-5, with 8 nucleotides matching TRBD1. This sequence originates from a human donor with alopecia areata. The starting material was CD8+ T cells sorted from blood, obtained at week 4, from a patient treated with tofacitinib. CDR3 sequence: CAISEFRQGLKPQHF. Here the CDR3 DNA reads TGTGCCATCAGTGAGTTTCGACAGGGGCTTAAGCCCCAGCATTTT.